The source of this T cell receptor (beta chain) is a study of blood T cell repertoires in COVID-19. Overall study: PBMCs, B-cell-depleted T cells, or T cells provided the cDNA or gDNA that made up the material.

From germline, CDR1 is GTSNPN and CDR2 SVGIG (reference sequence). The CDR3 is made up of 12 amino acids. Trimming stripped 5 bases from V and 4 bases from J, with 11 bases between. The Seattle patients, enrolled during active infection, were followed longitudinally. This table comes from immunoSEQ multiplex PCR, and its TCRdb copy is limited to in-frame clones, with some not included. The sample yields under 450,000 clones, 70% to 90% seen once. The origin of this receptor is a woman aged 60 to 75 with COVID-19, enrolled during active disease. The sequencing input was peripheral blood. V and J are TRBV30 and TRBJ1-1, with D possibly matching TRBD1 (5 bases). As DNA, the CDR3 is TGTGCCTGGGCACCTAGGGGCACTGAAGCTTTCTTT. This codes for CAWAPRGTEAFF.